This is a list of T cell receptor beta chains from one sample in a study of identical twins. TCRdb processed the 5' RACE reads anew with MiXCR; each CDR3 protein has one entry. The sample includes about 520,000 distinct CDR3 sequences, 20% to 25% of them seen just once. The data were also submitted as part of a second study, on T cells expressing NK-cell markers.

The sample taken for sequencing was CD4+ T cells sorted from blood. The receptors were sampled from a woman under 30 in good health. Both conserved end residues are part of each CDR3. The D gene is left open where the match is weak. Expanded clones are given a class, and other clones once, few, many or no size at all.

once	TRBJ2-1	TRBV6-2/TRBV6-3	.	TGTGCCAGCAGGTCGACTGGACCCTCCTACAATGAGCAGTTCTTC	CASRSTGPSYNEQFF
.	TRBJ2-3	TRBV20-1	TRBD2	TGCAGTGCCACGACTATAGCGGGAGGGGGAGATACGCAGTATTTT	CSATTIAGGGDTQYF
few	TRBJ1-5	TRBV12-3/TRBV12-4	.	TGTGCCAGCAGTCCCAGGACGGGGTTGGGCAATCAGCCCCAGCATTTT	CASSPRTGLGNQPQHF
few	TRBJ1-1	TRBV12-3/TRBV12-4	TRBD1	TGTGCCAGCAGTTACCGCCTGGGGACAGGGTCGATAATAACTGAAGCTTTCTTT	CASSYRLGTGSIITEAFF
.	TRBJ2-1	TRBV20-1	TRBD2	TGCAGTGCTCCCCGACTAGCGGGGAGGACAGGGAATGAGCAGTTCTTC	CSAPRLAGRTGNEQFF
few	TRBJ1-5	TRBV20-1	TRBD1	TGCAGTGCTAGCAGCAGGGGGATAGAACAGCCCCAGCATTTT	CSASSRGIEQPQHF
.	TRBJ2-5	TRBV2	.	TGTGCCAGCATGGGAAAGACCCAGTACTTC	CASMGKTQYF
many	TRBJ2-2	TRBV12-3/TRBV12-4	TRBD1	TGTGCCAGCAGCCGGGACAGACGTTACACCGGGGAGCTGTTTTTT	CASSRDRRYTGELFF
.	TRBJ1-2	TRBV5-1	.	TGCGCCAGCGGAATACAGGGCTTTAACTATGGCTACACCTTC	CASGIQGFNYGYTF
few	TRBJ2-3	TRBV29-1	.	TGCAGCGTTGAAAGGTCTAGCACAGATACGCAGTATTTT	CSVERSSTDTQYF